A single sample is the source of the 20 T cell receptor beta chains below, sequenced in a study of glioma-infiltrating T cells after dendritic cell vaccination. Profiled with immunoSEQ multiplex PCR; TCRdb holds only in-frame clones, not every one. The sample holds over 80,000 clones, approximately 90% seen once. The source material was blood, sampled before dendritic cell vaccination. The receptor set was obtained from a human donor with glioblastoma.

The genes are TRBV5-3 and TRBJ1-3, with a possible D match to TRBD1 (5 bases). TRBV5-3 is an open reading frame whose function is uncertain. The germline V and J ends were trimmed by 4 bases and 1 base, with 6 bases remaining between them. This CDR3 contains 13 residues. The CDR3 DNA follows: TGTGCCAGAAGCGGACAATCTGGAAACACCATATATTTT. Protein sequence: CARSGQSGNTIYF.

The rearrangement links TRBV29-1 to TRBJ2-5; D ambiguous. There are 13 residues in the CDR3. Trimming removed 7 bases from V and 0 bases from J, with 12 bases in between. Germline V gene data show CDR1 as SQVTM and CDR2 as ANQGSEA. Here the CDR3 DNA reads TGCAGCGCAGGTCATAGGTACCAAGAGACCCAGTACTTC. This sequence encodes CSAGHRYQETQYF.

The chain joins TRBV19 to TRBJ1-1; 7 bases fit TRBD1. CDR3 size: 15 residues. The V segment lost 4 bases and the J segment 0 bases; nucleotides outside the gene matches: 5. Germline V gene lookup returns CDR1 LNHDA and CDR2 SQIVND (reference sequence). Written as DNA, the CDR3 is TGTGCCAGTAGTACAGGGGGACTGCTGAACACTGAAGCTTTCTTT. This translates into CASSTGGLLNTEAFF.

The chain has TRBV19 and TRBJ2-7; 11 nucleotides match TRBD1. Looked up from germline, CDR1 is LNHDA and CDR2 is SQIVND (reference sequence). This CDR3 comprises 15 residues. Germline trimming cut 7 bases from V and 0 bases from J; bases unmatched to any gene: 5. In DNA form, the CDR3 reads TGTGCCAGTAAACCGGGACAGGGGGACTCCTACGAGCAGTACTTC. Translation gives CASKPGQGDSYEQYF.

The rearrangement uses TRBV7-3 and TRBJ2-3; 7 positions match TRBD1. J lost 2 bases, V lost 3 bases, and 11 bases had no gene match. This CDR3 spans 17 amino acids. CDR1 is SGHTA, CDR2 FQGTGA, per germline. The CDR3 region is CASSFSPGTASTDTQYF. The CDR3, as DNA: TGTGCCAGCAGCTTCTCCCCCGGGACAGCCTCCACAGATACGCAGTATTTT.

The V gene is TRBV6-5, the J gene TRBJ2-1; TRBD2 matches at 15 bases. The CDR3 spans 14 residues. V shed 6 bases and J 9 bases; nucleotides not matched to a gene: 3. Germline V gene sequence: CDR1 MNHEY, CDR2 SVGAGI. CDR3 in DNA: TGTGCCAGCAGCGGACTAGCGGGGGGGGGTGAGCAGTTCTTC. It codes for CASSGLAGGGEQFF.

This chain uses TRBV6-4 with TRBJ1-1; D unresolved. Looked up from germline, CDR1 is MRHNA and CDR2 is SNTAGT. CDR3 length equals 13 residues. Trimming took 3 bases from V and 2 from J, leaving 7 bases between them. CDR3 coding DNA: TGTGCCAGCAGTGAACGAGGTAACACTGAAGCTTTCTTT. It specifies CASSERGNTEAFF.

This CDR3 reads CASSEASTGNQETQYF. CDR3 nucleotide sequence: TGTGCCAGCAGTGAAGCCAGCACAGGAAACCAAGAGACCCAGTACTTC. This rearrangement joins TRBV2 to TRBJ2-5; D perhaps matches TRBD1 (5 bases). CDR3 length: 16 residues. The germline gives CDR1 SNHLY, CDR2 FYNNEI. V lost 0 bases and J lost 0, with 11 bases in between.

The V gene is TRBV28, the J gene TRBJ1-4; TRBD1 agrees at 10 bases. The junction had 10 bases not matched to a gene; V was cut back by 11 bases and J by 10 bases. The CDR3 is 13 amino acids. CDR1 and CDR2 (germline): MDHEN, SYDVKM. The CDR3 spells CAGGDRGEVKLFF. DNA for the CDR3: TGTGCCGGGGGGGACAGGGGAGAGGTAAAACTGTTTTTT.

The chain couples TRBV7-2 to TRBJ2-7, with TRBD1 as a possible D gene (8 bases). Germline V gives CDR1 SGHTA, CDR2 FQGNSA. The V gene lost 5 bases and the J gene lost 9 bases, with 26 bases spanning the gap. The CDR3 covers 16 residues. DNA for the CDR3: TGTGCCAGCAGCAAACAGGGGGGGTCCGCACTAATGGGGCAGTACTTC. This codes for CASSKQGGSALMGQYF.

The V and J genes are TRBV10-3 and TRBJ1-1, with D maybe TRBD1 (5 bases). The CDR3 runs 14 residues. V was clipped by 0 bases and J by 5 bases, with 10 bases between them. Germline V gives CDR1 ENHRY, CDR2 SYGVKD. The CDR3 region has the DNA TGTGCCATCAGTGAGTCGGCAGGGTGGACTGAAGCTTTCTTT. This translates into CAISESAGWTEAFF.

The rearrangement joins TRBV18 to TRBJ1-2; no definite D call. Germline V gives CDR1 KGHSH, CDR2 LQKENI. V was shortened by 3 bases and J by 7 bases, with 18 bases between the two germline ends. The CDR3 is 15 residues long. CDR3 protein: CASSPMEGGIAGYTF. The CDR3 DNA reads TGTGCCAGCTCACCCATGGAGGGCGGGATTGCTGGCTACACCTTC.

Here the CDR3 reads CASSEQDRKNTQYF. The CDR3 bases are TGCGCCAGCAGTGAACAGGACCGAAAGAATACGCAGTATTTT. The chain uses TRBV10-2 and TRBJ2-3; perhaps TRBD1 as D (5 bases). The CDR3 loop spans 14 amino acids. Trimming took off 3 bases at V and 7 bases at J, with 14 bases between the two ends. The germline V gene has CDR1 WSHSY and CDR2 SAAADI.

The rearrangement uses TRBV14 and TRBJ1-2; D possibly corresponds to TRBD1 (5 bases). The germline V and J ends were trimmed by 1 base and 7 bases, with 16 bases remaining between them. Germline V gene sequence: CDR1 SGHDN, CDR2 FVKESK. The CDR3 runs to 15 residues. The CDR3 sequence: CASSQAGGVYSGYTF. CDR3 DNA: TGTGCCAGCAGCCAAGCGGGGGGAGTCTACTCTGGCTACACCTTC.

In DNA form, the CDR3 reads TGTGCCAGCAGCTTAGACAGGTTTAAAGATACGCAGTATTTT. It specifies CASSLDRFKDTQYF. The chain combines TRBV11-2 with TRBJ2-3; D unclear. Germline V CDR1 and CDR2: SGHAT, FQNNGV. CDR3 size: 14 residues. Between the trimmed V and J ends, which lost 0 bases and 5 bases, there was a span of 9 bases.

The genes are TRBV5-1 and TRBJ1-5, with TRBD1 as a possible D gene (5 bases). Germline CDR1 reads SGHRS; CDR2 reads YFSETQ. This CDR3 is built from 13 residues. V was trimmed by 2 bases and J by 6 bases, leaving 9 bases between them. CDR3 amino acids: CASSFQQGQPQHF. CDR3 nucleotide sequence: TGCGCCAGCAGCTTCCAGCAGGGTCAGCCCCAGCATTTT.

The chain uses TRBV7-8 and TRBJ2-5; D gene unclear. Trimming left V 2 bases short and J 5 bases short, with 6 bases between. This CDR3 has 12 residues. CDR1 is SGHVS and CDR2 is FQNEAQ in the germline V gene. The CDR3 nucleotides are TGTGCCAGCAGCTTATCCGGGGAGACCCAGTACTTC. As protein: CASSLSGETQYF.

This clone was seen a handful of times. V and J are TRBV7-2 and TRBJ2-1; 8 bases map to TRBD2. The CDR3 runs 16 residues. The V and J ends lost 5 bases and 6 bases, in that order; junction bases with no gene match: 12. Germline V lookup: CDR1 SGHTA, CDR2 FQGNSA. The CDR3 DNA reads as TGTGCCAGCAGCCTTCCGGGGGGGAACCACCGCAATGAGCAGTTCTTC. It is translated as CASSLPGGNHRNEQFF.

The chain joins TRBV5-1 to TRBJ1-1; the D is unclear. The CDR3 consists of 15 residues. Germline loops: CDR1 SGHRS, CDR2 YFSETQ. V lost 2 bases, J lost 3 bases, and 14 bases lay in between. CDR3 coding DNA: TGCGCCAGCAGCTTCGGTCACCCTCCGGACACTGAAGCTTTCTTT. Protein product: CASSFGHPPDTEAFF.

The CDR3 reads CASSVGQTSEQYF. The DNA of the CDR3 is TGTGCCAGCAGCGTGGGACAGACTAGCGAGCAGTACTTC. V and J are TRBV7-9 and TRBJ2-7, with a tentative D call TRBD1 (7 bases). This CDR3 contains 13 residues. Trimming cost V 5 bases and J 6 bases, with 14 bases left between them. CDR1 and CDR2 (germline): SEHNR, FQNEAQ (reference sequence).